The 17 T cell receptor beta chains listed next were all sequenced from one sample in a study. TCRdb analysed the RT-PCR reads with MiXCR anew, one entry per CDR3 protein. The table has about 680,000 distinct CDR3 sequences, 13% to 15% seen once. Material: memory CD4+ T cells from blood. Source of these receptors: a female donor in good health, serving as a healthy control.

The genes are TRBV7-9 and TRBJ2-3; D not certain. Germline CDR1 reads SEHNR; CDR2 reads FQNEAQ (reference sequence). Trimming cost V 1 base and J 4 bases, with 9 bases left between them. This CDR3 region has 14 residues. Written as DNA, the CDR3 is TGTGCCAGCAGCTTAGTCATTTCGGCAGATACGCAGTATTTT. This encodes CASSLVISADTQYF.

CDR3: CASSSGLDGYTF. CDR3 DNA sequence: TGTGCCAGCAGTTCCGGGTTAGATGGCTACACCTTC. V and J are TRBV27 and TRBJ1-2; the D is unclear. V lost 4 bases, J lost 6 bases, and 9 bases lay in between. Germline V gives CDR1 MNHEY, CDR2 SMNVEV (reference sequence). CDR3 length equals 12 residues.

This clonotype was recorded a few times. The chain recombines TRBV5-4 with TRBJ2-7, with D perhaps given as TRBD1 or TRBD2 (6 bases each). Germline loops: CDR1 SGHNT, CDR2 YYREEE (reference sequence). The CDR3 sequence is 15 residues long. Trimming removed 2 bases from V and 3 bases from J, with 15 bases in between. DNA for the CDR3: TGTGCCAGCAGCTTCCCCCAGGGGACTTACTACGAGCAGTACTTC. Translation gives CASSFPQGTYYEQYF.

This clonotype was seen more than once but under ten times. This rearrangement joins TRBV20-1 to TRBJ2-6; unclear D gene. Trimming took off 5 bases at V and 3 bases at J, with 5 bases between the two ends. This CDR3 is 12 amino acids long. Germline V gives CDR1 DFQATT, CDR2 SNEGSKA (reference sequence). The CDR3, as DNA: TGCAGTGCTGGATATGGGGCCAACGTCCTGACTTTC. Translated, it gives CSAGYGANVLTF.

Details on this clonotype: Germline is not matched at one junction end, which may reflect a read error. The chain links TRBV12-3 or TRBV12-4 to TRBJ2-6; TRBD1 matches at 8 bases. The CDR3 consists of 15 residues. The CDR3 DNA reads as TGTGCCAGCAGAGTTACAGGGGGTAGGGCCAACGTCCTGATTTTC. This encodes CASRVTGGRANVLIF.

The rearrangement uses TRBV20-1 and TRBJ2-3; 9 bases align to TRBD2. CDR1 DFQATT and CDR2 SNEGSKA come from the germline V gene (reference sequence). This CDR3 contains 16 residues. The ends lost 3 bases at V and 7 bases at J; junction bases unmatched: 14. The CDR3 DNA follows: TGCAGTGCTAGTGCGACTAGCGGCATTGCGTTTAATACGCAGTATTTT. This codes for CSASATSGIAFNTQYF.

This chain connects TRBV20-1 to TRBJ2-3, with TRBD2 matching 7 bases. The CDR3 contains 15 residues. Germline assignment: CDR1 DFQATT and CDR2 SNEGSKA (reference sequence). The CDR3 nucleotides are TGCAGCGCTCGTACTCTAGCGGAGCTCACAGATACGCAGTATTTT. This translates into CSARTLAELTDTQYF.

This clonotype showed up many times. The chain couples TRBV24-1 to TRBJ2-1; possibly TRBD2 for D (6 bases). Germline loops: CDR1 KGHDR, CDR2 SFDVKD. The CDR3 loop spans 16 amino acids. Trimming stripped 3 bases from V and 7 bases from J, with 18 bases between. CDR3 protein: CATSDAGTRFENEQFF. The CDR3 region has the DNA TGTGCCACCAGTGATGCCGGGACTCGATTTGAGAATGAGCAGTTCTTC.

This clonotype was recorded at least ten times. This chain joins TRBV18 and TRBJ2-3; 10 bases map to TRBD1. The ends lost 3 bases at V and 8 bases at J; junction bases unmatched: 5. The CDR3 is 14 amino acids. Per germline, CDR1 KGHSH and CDR2 LQKENI. The CDR3 DNA reads TGTGCCAGCTCACCCGACAGGGGGCTGGGTACGCAGTATTTT. Translating it yields CASSPDRGLGTQYF.

The sample holds many counts of this clonotype. The gene calls are TRBV7-2 and TRBJ1-2, with D perhaps TRBD1 (5 bases). The CDR3 is made up of 13 amino acids. Germline assignment: CDR1 SGHTA and CDR2 FQGNSA. V was cut by 5 bases and J by 8 bases, with 15 bases left in between. CDR3 nucleotide sequence: TGTGCCAGCAGCCCCCAGGGTCCGTCGGGCTACACCTTC. It codes for CASSPQGPSGYTF.

This clonotype was observed a handful of times. J is TRBJ2-7 and V is TRBV6-5, with D perhaps matching TRBD1 (7 bases). Germline lookup yields CDR1 MNHEY and CDR2 SVGAGI. The V end was cut by 6 bases, the J end by 0 bases, with 21 bases between. CDR3 length: 17 amino acids. CDR3 residues: CASRRDRRGKGSYEQYF. In DNA form, the CDR3 reads TGTGCCAGCAGGCGGGACAGAAGGGGGAAAGGCTCCTACGAGCAGTACTTC.

This clonotype was detected many times. At one end, the junction sequence differs from germline, possibly due to a read error. The chain has TRBV7-4 and TRBJ1-4; D gene ambiguous. The CDR3 contains 10 residues. CDR1 is SGHVT and CDR2 is SQSDAQ in the germline V gene. The CDR3 sequence is CASSLSSGVF. DNA for the CDR3: TGTGCCAGCAGCTTATCGAGTGGGGTTTTT.

This clonotype was detected only a few times. The chain has TRBV20-1 and TRBJ1-5; 11 bases match TRBD1. Germline V lookup: CDR1 DFQATT, CDR2 SNEGSKA (reference sequence). The V and J ends lost 2 bases and 4 bases, in that order; junction bases with no gene match: 4. CDR3 length: 15 amino acids. The CDR3 DNA follows: TGCAGTGCTAGACCGGACAGGGGGCAAAATCAGCCCCAGCATTTT. Translating gives CSARPDRGQNQPQHF.

The rearrangement uses TRBV6-1 and TRBJ1-5; 8 bases align to TRBD1. The length of the CDR3 is 15 residues. From germline, CDR1 is MNHNS and CDR2 SASEGT. The V segment lost 10 bases and the J segment 6 bases; nucleotides outside the gene matches: 14. CDR3 sequence reads: CAIDRGRVPGQPQHF. The CDR3 nucleotides are TGTGCCATAGACAGGGGAAGGGTTCCGGGTCAGCCCCAGCATTTT.

The chain has TRBV15 and TRBJ2-3; D is unclear. The germline V gene has CDR1 LNHNV and CDR2 YYDKDF (reference sequence). V lost 5 bases and J lost 4, with 13 bases in between. The CDR3 consists of 14 residues. Written as DNA, the CDR3 is TGTGCCACCAGCCCAAGGCGAGGACCAGATACGCAGTATTTT. It specifies CATSPRRGPDTQYF. Together with reference TRBV15 and TRBJ2-3, the CDR3 gives the full variable domain: DAMVIQNPRYQVTQFGKPVTLSCSQTLNHNVMYWYQQKSSQAPKLLFHYYDKDFNNEADTPDNFQSRRPNTSFCFLDIRSPGLGDTAMYLCATSPRRGPDTQYFGPGTRLTVL.

This chain uses TRBV5-1 with TRBJ1-4; maybe TRBD1 (5 bases). The CDR3 loop spans 13 amino acids. The V gene's germline CDR1 is SGHRS and CDR2 YFSETQ. Trimming took off 1 base at V and 8 bases at J, with 9 bases between the two ends. The CDR3: CASSLMGEEKLFF. The CDR3 nucleotides read TGCGCCAGCAGCTTGATGGGGGAGGAAAAACTGTTTTTT.

This clonotype was seen only a few times. V usage is TRBV7-8 and J usage is TRBJ2-3; D is unclear. The CDR3 extends over 13 amino acids. From germline, CDR1 is SGHVS and CDR2 FQNEAQ. The V end lost 8 bases, the J end lost 2 bases, and 11 bases lay between the germline ends. The CDR3 bases are TGTGCCAGCGGACGAGCGCTCACAGATACGCAGTATTTT. Translating gives CASGRALTDTQYF.